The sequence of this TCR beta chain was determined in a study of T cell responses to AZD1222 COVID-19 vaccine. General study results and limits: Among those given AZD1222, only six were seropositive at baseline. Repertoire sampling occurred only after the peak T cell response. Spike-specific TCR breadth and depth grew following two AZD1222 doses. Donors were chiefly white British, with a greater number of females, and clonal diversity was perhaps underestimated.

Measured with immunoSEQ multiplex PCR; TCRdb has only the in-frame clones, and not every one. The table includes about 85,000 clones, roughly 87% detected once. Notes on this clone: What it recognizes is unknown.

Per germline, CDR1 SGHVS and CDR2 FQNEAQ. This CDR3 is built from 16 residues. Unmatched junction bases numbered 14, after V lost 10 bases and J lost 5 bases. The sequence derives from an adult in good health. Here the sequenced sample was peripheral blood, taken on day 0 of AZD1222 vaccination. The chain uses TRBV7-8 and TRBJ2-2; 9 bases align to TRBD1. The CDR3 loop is CATLLNRDRATGELFF. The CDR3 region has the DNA TGTGCCACTCTGCTAAACCGGGACAGGGCGACCGGGGAGCTGTTTTTT.